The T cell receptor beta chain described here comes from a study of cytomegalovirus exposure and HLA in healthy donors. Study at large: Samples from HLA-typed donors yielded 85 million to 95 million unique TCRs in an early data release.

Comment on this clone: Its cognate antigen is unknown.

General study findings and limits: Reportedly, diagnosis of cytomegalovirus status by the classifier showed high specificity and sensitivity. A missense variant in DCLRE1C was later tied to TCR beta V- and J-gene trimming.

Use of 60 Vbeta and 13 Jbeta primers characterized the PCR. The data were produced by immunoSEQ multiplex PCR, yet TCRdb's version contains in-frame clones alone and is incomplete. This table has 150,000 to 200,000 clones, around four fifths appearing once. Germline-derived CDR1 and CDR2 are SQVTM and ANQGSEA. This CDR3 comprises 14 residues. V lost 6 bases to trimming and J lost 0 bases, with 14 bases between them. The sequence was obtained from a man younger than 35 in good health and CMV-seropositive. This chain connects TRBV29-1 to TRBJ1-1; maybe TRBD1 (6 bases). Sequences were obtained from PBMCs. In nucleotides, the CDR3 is TGCAGCGTCCGATGGGACACAATGAACACTGAAGCTTTCTTT. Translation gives CSVRWDTMNTEAFF.